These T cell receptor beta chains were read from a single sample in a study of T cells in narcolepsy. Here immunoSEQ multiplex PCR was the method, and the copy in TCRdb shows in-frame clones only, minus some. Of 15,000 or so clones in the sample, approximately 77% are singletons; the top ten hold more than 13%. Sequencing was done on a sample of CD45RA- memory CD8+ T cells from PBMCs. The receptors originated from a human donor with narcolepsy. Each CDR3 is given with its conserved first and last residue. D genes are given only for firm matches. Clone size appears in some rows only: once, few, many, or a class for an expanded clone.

DNA: TGTGCCAGCATTCCAGGGACAGGGGATGGACTAGCCAAAAACATTCAGTACTTC
CDR3: CASIPGTGDGLAKNIQYF
J: TRBJ2-4
D: TRBD1
size: NA
V: TRBV2

DNA: TGTGCCAGCAGTGGGCGGAACACCGGGGAGCTGTTTTTT
CDR3: CASSGRNTGELFF
J: TRBJ2-2
D: NA
size: once
V: TRBV27

DNA: TGTGCCATCAGTGGGACTAGCGGGGAGAGTTACGAGCAGTACTTC
CDR3: CAISGTSGESYEQYF
J: TRBJ2-7
D: TRBD2
size: NA
V: TRBV10-3

DNA: TGCGCCAGCAGCGCGGGACCGAGACGCGGGAACGAGCAGTACTTC
CDR3: CASSAGPRRGNEQYF
J: TRBJ2-7
D: NA
size: once
V: TRBV10-2

DNA: TGTGCCTGGAGTGTACGGCAGGGGGACTATGGCTACACCTTC
CDR3: CAWSVRQGDYGYTF
J: TRBJ1-2
D: TRBD1
size: once
V: TRBV30

DNA: TGTGCCAGCAGCTTAGAGGCTAGCGGGAACTACGAGCAGTACTTC
CDR3: CASSLEASGNYEQYF
J: TRBJ2-7
D: TRBD2
size: NA
V: TRBV11-2

DNA: TGTGCCAGCAGCTTAGCCAGGGGGCGACCCTACGAGCAGTACTTC
CDR3: CASSLARGRPYEQYF
J: TRBJ2-7
D: TRBD1
size: NA
V: TRBV7-6

DNA: TGTGCCAGCAGCTATGTCGGGACAGGGAAGACCCAGTACTTC
CDR3: CASSYVGTGKTQYF
J: TRBJ2-5
D: TRBD1
size: NA
V: TRBV6-5

DNA: TGTGCCAGCCAGGACAGCCGAAACACCGGGGAGCTGTTTTTT
CDR3: CASQDSRNTGELFF
J: TRBJ2-2
D: NA
size: NA
V: TRBV25-1

DNA: TGTGCCAGCAGCTTGGGGGCACAGGGGAACACTGAAGCTTTCTTT
CDR3: CASSLGAQGNTEAFF
J: TRBJ1-1
D: NA
size: once
V: TRBV5-6

DNA: TGTGCCAGCAGTGATGTACGGTTTCGGTCTGAAGCTTTCTTT
CDR3: CASSDVRFRSEAFF
J: TRBJ1-1
D: NA
size: NA
V: TRBV6-1

DNA: TGTGCCAGCAGACAGCGTAACTATGGCTACACCTTC
CDR3: CASRQRNYGYTF
J: TRBJ1-2
D: NA
size: NA
V: TRBV6-1

DNA: TGTGCCAGCAGCCCAGGGTCCGTAAATTCACCCCTCCACTTT
CDR3: CASSPGSVNSPLHF
J: TRBJ1-6
D: NA
size: NA
V: TRBV7-6

DNA: TGTGCCGCTGTTAGCCTAGTGGGCCCCGAGCAGTACTTC
CDR3: CAAVSLVGPEQYF
J: TRBJ2-7
D: NA
size: NA
V: TRBV6-5

DNA: TGTGCCAGCAGCGTATCCGGGACCCATGGGAATGAGCAGTTCTTC
CDR3: CASSVSGTHGNEQFF
J: TRBJ2-1
D: NA
size: few
V: TRBV9

DNA: TGTGCCAGCAGCTTATCCGAAAAGAGCTCCTACAATGAGCAGTTCTTC
CDR3: CASSLSEKSSYNEQFF
J: TRBJ2-1
D: NA
size: NA
V: TRBV13

DNA: TGTGCCTCCAGACTAGCGGGGGGCCTAAGCACAGATACGCAGTATTTT
CDR3: CASRLAGGLSTDTQYF
J: TRBJ2-3
D: TRBD2
size: NA
V: TRBV10-3

DNA: TGTGCCAGCAGCGGATCAGGGGTCGGCTACACCTTC
CDR3: CASSGSGVGYTF
J: TRBJ1-2
D: NA
size: NA
V: TRBV7-9

DNA: TGTGCCAGCAGTTCGGGGAGCTTTGGAAGCAATGAGCAGTTCTTC
CDR3: CASSSGSFGSNEQFF
J: TRBJ2-1
D: NA
size: few
V: TRBV6-1

DNA: TGTGCCAGCAGTGACACGGGGTATACCTACGAGCAGTACTTC
CDR3: CASSDTGYTYEQYF
J: TRBJ2-7
D: NA
size: NA
V: TRBV6-5

DNA: TGTGCCAGCAGCCCCGCCTACAATGAGCAGTTCTTC
CDR3: CASSPAYNEQFF
J: TRBJ2-1
D: NA
size: few
V: TRBV7-6

DNA: TGCGCCAGCAGTGATGGTTGTAGCGGGAGTCCCATCTCCTACAATGAGCAGTTCTTC
CDR3: CASSDGCSGSPISYNEQFF
J: TRBJ2-1
D: TRBD2
size: NA
V: TRBV10-1

DNA: TGTGCCAGCAGCCTCGAGACCTACGAGCAGTACTTC
CDR3: CASSLETYEQYF
J: TRBJ2-7
D: NA
size: few
V: TRBV7-9

DNA: TGTGCCAGAATCAGGAGGGCCGGGACAGGGGTTGGCCAGAACACCGGGGAGCTGTTTTTT
CDR3: CARIRRAGTGVGQNTGELFF
J: TRBJ2-2
D: TRBD1
size: NA
V: TRBV19

DNA: TGTGCCAGCAGTTACGGTCCTGCCGGGGAGCTGTTTTTT
CDR3: CASSYGPAGELFF
J: TRBJ2-2
D: NA
size: NA
V: TRBV6-5

DNA: TGTGCCAGCAGCTTGACAGGGACAGGGGCCTACGAGCAGTACTTC
CDR3: CASSLTGTGAYEQYF
J: TRBJ2-7
D: TRBD1
size: NA
V: TRBV7-9

DNA: TGTGCCAGTAGTATTCAGGACGGAGTAGGGTTTACAATGAGGCAGTTCTTC
CDR3: CASSIQDGVGFTMRQFF
J: TRBJ2-1
D: NA
size: NA
V: TRBV19

DNA: TGTGCCAGCAGCTACCGAGGAACGGGTAGGGGGCTAAACGAGCAGTACTTC
CDR3: CASSYRGTGRGLNEQYF
J: TRBJ2-7
D: TRBD1
size: once
V: TRBV11-2

DNA: TGCGCCAGCAGCGAGGGACTAGCGGGAAACACCGGGGAGCTGTTTTTT
CDR3: CASSEGLAGNTGELFF
J: TRBJ2-2
D: TRBD2
size: NA
V: TRBV5-1

DNA: TGTGCCTGGAGTGTACTAGCGAACTCCTACAATGAGCAGTTCTTC
CDR3: CAWSVLANSYNEQFF
J: TRBJ2-1
D: TRBD2
size: once
V: TRBV30

DNA: TGTGCCAGCAGTGTAGGCGTGGCGGCCACTGAAGCTTTCTTT
CDR3: CASSVGVAATEAFF
J: TRBJ1-1
D: NA
size: NA
V: TRBV2

DNA: TGTGCCAGCAGGCGGACAGGGGAAGGAGATACGCAGTATTTT
CDR3: CASRRTGEGDTQYF
J: TRBJ2-3
D: TRBD1
size: NA
V: TRBV13

DNA: TGTGCCAGCAGCGTAGAGGCCAGCACCTACGAGCAGTACTTC
CDR3: CASSVEASTYEQYF
J: TRBJ2-7
D: NA
size: once
V: TRBV9

DNA: TGTGCCAGCAGCCCCCACCCGACCGGGGAGCTGTTTTTT
CDR3: CASSPHPTGELFF
J: TRBJ2-2
D: NA
size: NA
V: TRBV5-6

DNA: TGCGCCAGCAACTCGACAGGGGCCAAAAACATTCAGTACTTC
CDR3: CASNSTGAKNIQYF
J: TRBJ2-4
D: TRBD1
size: NA
V: TRBV5-1